Each of the 6 T cell receptor beta chains below was sequenced from the same sample in a study of T cells in Graves' hyperthyroidism and ophthalmopathy. RNA transcripts served as the template for amplifying TCR beta CDR3 regions. HTBI primers were the set used in a first-round RT-PCR of the TCR CDR3. TCRdb reprocessed the multiplex PCR reads with MiXCR, giving one entry per CDR3 protein. Of under 400,000 distinct CDR3 sequences listed, 25% are singletons. Sequenced input: blood. The source is a man aged 45-60 years with Graves' hyperthyroidism.

The V gene is TRBV5-1, the J gene TRBJ2-3; D might be TRBD1 or TRBD2, each matching 5 bases. This CDR3 has 16 residues. V lost 4 bases and J lost 1, with 16 bases in between. CDR1 and CDR2 from the germline V gene are SGHRS and YFSETQ. The CDR3 coding sequence is TGCGCCAGCAGCCTCCCCGAGGGACCAGGCACAGATACGCAGTATTTT. This encodes CASSLPEGPGTDTQYF. Using reference TRBV5-1 and TRBJ2-3 for the parts outside the CDR3, the full variable domain is KAGVTQTPRYLIKTRGQQVTLSCSPISGHRSVSWYQQTPGQGLQFLFEYFSETQRNKGNFPGRFSGRQFSNSRSEMNVSTLELGDSALYLCASSLPEGPGTDTQYFGPGTRLTVL.

V is TRBV5-1 and J is TRBJ2-7; D not resolved. V lost 0 bases and J lost 1, with 17 bases in between. The CDR3 runs 17 residues. Looked up from germline, CDR1 is SGHRS and CDR2 is YFSETQ. The CDR3 loop is CASSLGFGNSQSYEQYF. CDR3 sequence (DNA): TGCGCCAGCAGCTTGGGGTTTGGGAATTCTCAATCCTACGAGCAGTACTTC. The complete variable domain, with remaining parts taken from reference TRBV5-1 and TRBJ2-7, reads KAGVTQTPRYLIKTRGQQVTLSCSPISGHRSVSWYQQTPGQGLQFLFEYFSETQRNKGNFPGRFSGRQFSNSRSEMNVSTLELGDSALYLCASSLGFGNSQSYEQYFGPGTRLTVT.

This clonotype was seen at least ten times. The chain links TRBV2 to TRBJ1-1; D gene uncertain. The V end lost 11 bases, the J end lost 0 bases, and 13 bases lay between the germline ends. CDR3 size: 13 residues. From germline, CDR1 is SNHLY and CDR2 FYNNEI. The CDR3 DNA reads as TGTGCCCCCGGGCTCAGAGTGAACACTGAAGCTTTCTTT. This codes for CAPGLRVNTEAFF.

J is TRBJ2-7 and V is TRBV28; D is possibly TRBD2 (7 bases). V lost 8 bases and J lost 3, with 20 bases in between. CDR3 size: 15 residues. Germline CDR1 and CDR2: MDHEN and SYDVKM. CDR3 residues: CASLKFGGPNYEQYF. CDR3 DNA: TGTGCCAGCCTTAAATTCGGGGGGCCCAACTACGAGCAGTACTTC.

This clonotype occurred many times. The J gene is TRBJ2-4, the V gene TRBV12-3 or TRBV12-4; 7 bases are shared with TRBD2. V lost 6 bases and J lost 6; bases outside the gene matches: 2. The CDR3 is 12 amino acids. The CDR3 sequence: CASRGTTNIQYF. The CDR3 DNA follows: TGTGCCAGCAGGGGGACTACAAACATTCAGTACTTC.

This clonotype was counted only a few times. The genes are TRBV12-3 or TRBV12-4 and TRBJ1-1; unclear D gene. The length of the CDR3 is 12 residues. V was shortened by 6 bases and J by 7 bases, with 12 bases between the two germline ends. The CDR3 sequence: CASRPPGNEAFF. The DNA of the CDR3 is TGTGCCAGCAGGCCGCCGGGAAATGAAGCTTTCTTT.